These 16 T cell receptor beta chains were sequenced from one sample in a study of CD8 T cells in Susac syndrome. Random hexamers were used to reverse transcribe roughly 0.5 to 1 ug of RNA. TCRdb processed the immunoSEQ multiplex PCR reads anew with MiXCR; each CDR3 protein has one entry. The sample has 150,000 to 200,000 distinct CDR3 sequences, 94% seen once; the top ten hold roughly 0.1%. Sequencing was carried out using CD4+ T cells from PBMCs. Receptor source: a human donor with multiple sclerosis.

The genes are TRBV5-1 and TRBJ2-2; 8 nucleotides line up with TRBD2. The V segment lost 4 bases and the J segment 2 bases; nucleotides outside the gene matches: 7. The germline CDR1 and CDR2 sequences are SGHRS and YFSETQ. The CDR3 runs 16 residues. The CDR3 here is CASSLMAGGNTGELFF. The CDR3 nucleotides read TGCGCCAGCAGCCTCATGGCGGGAGGAAACACCGGGGAGCTGTTTTTT.

CDR3 DNA: TGCGCCAGCAGCTCGCAGTTGTCCGGGGAGCTGTTTTTT. It codes for CASSSQLSGELFF. The rearrangement uses TRBV5-1 and TRBJ2-2; D is ambiguous. Trimming removed 3 bases from V and 6 bases from J, with 9 bases in between. CDR3 length: 13 residues. Germline assignment: CDR1 SGHRS and CDR2 YFSETQ.

The chain's CDR3 is CASSPQGGNYGYTF. The DNA for the CDR3 is TGTGCCAGCAGTCCCCAGGGGGGAAACTATGGCTACACCTTC. This rearrangement joins TRBV7-9 to TRBJ1-2; 7 nucleotides match TRBD1. CDR1 and CDR2 from the germline V gene are SEHNR and FQNEAQ (reference sequence). This CDR3 has 14 residues. The ends lost 6 bases at V and 2 bases at J; junction bases unmatched: 6.

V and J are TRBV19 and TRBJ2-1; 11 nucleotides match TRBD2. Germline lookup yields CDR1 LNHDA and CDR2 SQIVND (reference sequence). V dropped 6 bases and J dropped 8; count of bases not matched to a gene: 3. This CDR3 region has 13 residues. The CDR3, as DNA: TGTGCCAGTAGACTAGCGGGAGCCCATGAGCAGTTCTTC. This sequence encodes CASRLAGAHEQFF.

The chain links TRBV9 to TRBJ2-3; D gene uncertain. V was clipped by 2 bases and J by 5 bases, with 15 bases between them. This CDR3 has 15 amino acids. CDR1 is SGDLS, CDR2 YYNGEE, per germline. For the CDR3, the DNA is TGTGCCAGCAGCGTCCTATCTAAGGGTAAAGATACGCAGTATTTT. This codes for CASSVLSKGKDTQYF.

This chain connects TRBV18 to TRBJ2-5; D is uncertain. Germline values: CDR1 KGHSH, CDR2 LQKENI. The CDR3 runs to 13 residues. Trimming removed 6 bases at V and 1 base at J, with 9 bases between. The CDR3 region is CASSIQTQETQYF. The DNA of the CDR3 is TGTGCCAGCTCCATACAAACCCAAGAGACCCAGTACTTC. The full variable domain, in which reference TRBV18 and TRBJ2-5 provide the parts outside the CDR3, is NAGVMQNPRHLVRRRGQEARLRCSPMKGHSHVYWYRQLPEEGLKFMVYLQKENIIDESGMPKERFSAEFPKEGPSILRIQQVVRGDSAAYFCASSIQTQETQYFGPGTRLLVL.

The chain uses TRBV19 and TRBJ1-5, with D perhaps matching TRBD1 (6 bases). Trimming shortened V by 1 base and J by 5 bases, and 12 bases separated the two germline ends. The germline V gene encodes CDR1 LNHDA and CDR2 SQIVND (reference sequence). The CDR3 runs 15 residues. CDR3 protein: CASSIGGTNYQPQHF. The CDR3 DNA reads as TGTGCCAGTAGTATAGGTGGGACAAACTATCAGCCCCAGCATTTT.

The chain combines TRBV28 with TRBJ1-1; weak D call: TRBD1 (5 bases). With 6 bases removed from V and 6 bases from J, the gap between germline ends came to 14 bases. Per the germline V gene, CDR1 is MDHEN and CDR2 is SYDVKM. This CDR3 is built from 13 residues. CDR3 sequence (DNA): TGTGCCAGCAGCCCTCCGGGGACCCCTGAAGCTTTCTTT. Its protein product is CASSPPGTPEAFF.

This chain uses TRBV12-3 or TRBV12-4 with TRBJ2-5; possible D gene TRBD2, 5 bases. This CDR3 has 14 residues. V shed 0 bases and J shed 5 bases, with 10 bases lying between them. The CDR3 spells CASSLAGVPETQYF. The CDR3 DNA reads TGTGCCAGCAGTTTAGCGGGAGTCCCCGAGACCCAGTACTTC.

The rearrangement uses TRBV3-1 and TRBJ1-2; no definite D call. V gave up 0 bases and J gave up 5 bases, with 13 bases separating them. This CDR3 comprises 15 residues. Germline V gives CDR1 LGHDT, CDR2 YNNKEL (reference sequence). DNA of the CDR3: TGTGCCAGCAGCCAAGAAGTTAAAACTTCTTATGGCTACACCTTC. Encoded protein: CASSQEVKTSYGYTF.

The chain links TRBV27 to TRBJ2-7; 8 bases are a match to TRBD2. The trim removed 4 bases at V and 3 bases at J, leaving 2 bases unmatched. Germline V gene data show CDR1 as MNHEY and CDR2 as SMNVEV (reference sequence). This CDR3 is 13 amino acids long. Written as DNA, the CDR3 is TGTGCCAGCAGTTCTAGCGGGTTCTACGAGCAGTACTTC. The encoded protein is CASSSSGFYEQYF.

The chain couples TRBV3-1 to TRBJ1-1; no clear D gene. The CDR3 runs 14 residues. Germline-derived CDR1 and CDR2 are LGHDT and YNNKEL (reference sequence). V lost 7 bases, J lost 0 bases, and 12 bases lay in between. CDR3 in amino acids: CASTLSNMNTEAFF. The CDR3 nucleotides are TGTGCCAGCACCCTCTCGAATATGAACACTGAAGCTTTCTTT.

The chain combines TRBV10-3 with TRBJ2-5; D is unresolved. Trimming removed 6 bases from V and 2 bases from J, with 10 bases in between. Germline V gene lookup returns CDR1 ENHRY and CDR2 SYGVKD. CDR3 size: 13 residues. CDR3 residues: CAIRQDSQETQYF. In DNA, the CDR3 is TGTGCCATCAGGCAGGATTCACAAGAGACCCAGTACTTC.

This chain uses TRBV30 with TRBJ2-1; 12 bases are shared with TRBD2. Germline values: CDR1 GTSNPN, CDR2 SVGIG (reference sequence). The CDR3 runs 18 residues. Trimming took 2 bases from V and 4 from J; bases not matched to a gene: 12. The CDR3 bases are TGTGCCTGGAGTACACCCCTCAGACTAGCGGGAGCGTACAATGAGCAGTTCTTC. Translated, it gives CAWSTPLRLAGAYNEQFF.

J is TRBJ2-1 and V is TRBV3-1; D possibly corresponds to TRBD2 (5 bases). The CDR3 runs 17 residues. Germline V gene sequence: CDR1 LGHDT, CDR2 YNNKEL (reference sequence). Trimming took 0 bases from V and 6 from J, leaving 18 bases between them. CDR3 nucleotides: TGTGCCAGCAGCCAAGATCGAGGGCGGCCATACCGCAATGAGCAGTTCTTC. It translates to CASSQDRGRPYRNEQFF.

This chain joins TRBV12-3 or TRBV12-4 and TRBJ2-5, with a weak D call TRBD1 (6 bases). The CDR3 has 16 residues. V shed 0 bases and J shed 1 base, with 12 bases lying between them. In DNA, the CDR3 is TGTGCCAGCAGTTTAGCGAGGACAGACCTCCAAGAGACCCAGTACTTC. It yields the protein CASSLARTDLQETQYF.